This entry concerns a single TCR beta chain. Per the germline V gene, CDR1 is SGHTA and CDR2 is FQGTGA. V lost 3 bases and J 5 bases, leaving 8 bases between the germline ends. This CDR3 has 13 residues. TCRdb independently ran MiXCR on the RT-PCR reads; one entry per CDR3 protein. The sample records around 700,000 distinct CDR3 sequences, approximately 14% being singletons. The clonotype comes from a female donor in good health, serving as a healthy control. This chain uses TRBV7-3 with TRBJ2-1; D is ambiguous. Sample: memory CD4+ T cells from blood. The CDR3 here is CASSFGSHNEQFF. The CDR3 bases are TGTGCCAGCAGCTTTGGCTCTCACAATGAGCAGTTCTTC.